This T cell receptor (beta chain) came from a study of T-cell reconstitution after alpha-beta-depleted transplantation in children. Preparing the TCRbeta library involved the use of unique molecular identifiers. From the PCR reads, TCRdb called clonotypes with MiXCR, one entry per CDR3 protein. Counted here are a few hundred thousand distinct CDR3 sequences, approximately 16% occurring once; the ten biggest clones make up 3% to 4%. J lost 5 bases, V lost 4 bases, and 8 bases had no gene match. CDR1 DFQATT and CDR2 SNEGSKA come from the germline V gene (reference sequence). This CDR3 has 14 amino acids.

This clonotype was obtained from a human donor who donated a stem cell graft to a child with acute lymphoblastic leukemia. Sequencing used PBMCs from the stem cell graft donor, obtained from the stem cell graft. The rearrangement uses TRBV20-1 and TRBJ2-1, with 7 bases aligning to TRBD2. This CDR3 reads CSATWRELDNEQFF. DNA of the CDR3: TGCAGTGCTACGTGGCGGGAGTTGGACAATGAGCAGTTCTTC.